This T cell receptor beta chain stems from a study of T cell responses to AZD1222 COVID-19 vaccine. Study-level findings and limits: At baseline, just five to seven AZD1222 recipients tested seropositive.

Sequenced by immunoSEQ multiplex PCR; TCRdb stores in-frame clones only, minus some. This repertoire shows some 120,000 clones, 87% found once; its top ten account for roughly 12%. V shed 7 bases and J shed 1 base, with 9 bases lying between them. The CDR3 extends over 13 amino acids. Per the germline V gene, CDR1 is MNHNS and CDR2 is SASEGT. As for this clone: No antigen is known for it.

This rearrangement joins TRBV6-1 to TRBJ2-3; D uncertain. Sample: peripheral blood, taken on day 0 of AZD1222 vaccination. This sequence was found in an adult in good health. The CDR3, as DNA: TGTGCCAGCACCCCACTGGGCACAGATACGCAGTATTTT. Translation gives CASTPLGTDTQYF.